Below, 21 T cell receptor beta chains from the same sample are listed, as sequenced in a study of T cell responses to AZD1222 COVID-19 vaccine (dated by TCRdb to the early 2020s). The library was produced with the immunoSEQ multiplex PCR assay. The table was pulled from immuneACCESS by TCRdb, which kept in-frame rearrangements only. Such tables lose some clones; where checked, under half of the loss comes from unresolved V genes, and the rest has no known cause. Counted in this sample were 140,000 to 150,000 clones; around nine tenths of them appeared once. Approximately 3% of the sample belongs to the ten largest clones. The time point tag for this specimen amounts to: baseline before first vaccination. The treatment or condition tag for this specimen amounts to: meningococcal conjugate vaccine given as trial control. The sample was peripheral blood, taken on day 0 of MenACWY control vaccination. The receptors shown here come from an adult in good health.

This chain links TRBV14 with TRBJ1-1, with no clear D. The V gene lost 2 bases and the J gene lost 4 bases, with 11 bases spanning the gap. The CDR3 consists of 14 residues. The germline CDR1 and CDR2 sequences are SGHDN and FVKESK. The chain's CDR3 is CASSQMGLVTEAFF. In DNA form, the CDR3 reads TGTGCCAGCAGCCAAATGGGGTTGGTCACTGAAGCTTTCTTT. The full variable domain, completed using reference TRBV14 and TRBJ1-1, is EAGVTQFPSHSVIEKGQTVTLRCDPISGHDNLYWYRRVMGKEIKFLLHFVKESKQDESGMPNNRFLAERTGGTYSTLKVQPAELEDSGVYFCASSQMGLVTEAFFGQGTRLTVV.

This clone was seen a single time. The chain uses TRBV30 and TRBJ1-2; D gene uncertain. Deletions cut 2 bases from V and 4 bases from J, with 5 bases between. Germline V lookup: CDR1 GTSNPN, CDR2 SVGIG (reference sequence). The CDR3 covers 11 residues. The CDR3 sequence: CAWSSSYGYTF. The DNA of the CDR3 is TGTGCCTGGAGTTCGTCCTATGGCTACACCTTC.

The V and J genes are TRBV11-1 and TRBJ1-6; 7 nucleotides agree with TRBD1. The CDR3 contains 14 residues. The germline gives CDR1 SGHAT, CDR2 FQDESV (reference sequence). V shed 5 bases and J 9 bases; nucleotides not matched to a gene: 7. Written as DNA, the CDR3 is TGTGCCAGCAGCCACCGGGACAGTCGTTCACCCCTCCACTTT. Residues: CASSHRDSRSPLHF.

The rearrangement uses TRBV12-3 or TRBV12-4 and TRBJ1-2, with D perhaps TRBD1 (6 bases). The CDR3 contains 12 residues. V gave up 7 bases and J gave up 6 bases, with 12 bases separating them. CDR3 coding DNA: TGTGCCAGCACACAGGGAGGTCATGGCTACACCTTC. This encodes CASTQGGHGYTF.

V usage is TRBV7-8 and J usage is TRBJ2-7, with 7 bases lining up with TRBD1. Germline assignment: CDR1 SGHVS and CDR2 FQNEAQ. The CDR3 consists of 17 residues. V gave up 8 bases and J gave up 4 bases; unmatched junction bases: 20. As DNA, the CDR3 is TGTGCCAGCCGCTCCCCCATCTTGAGGGGGCACCCATACGAGCAGTACTTC. Translation gives CASRSPILRGHPYEQYF.

In regard to this clone: Other DNA sequences in the same sample also yield this CDR3. The chain couples TRBV12-5 to TRBJ2-2; D is undetermined. Germline loops: CDR1 LGHNT, CDR2 FRNRAP. Trimming cost V 6 bases and J 2 bases, with 4 bases left between them. The CDR3 is made up of 12 amino acids. This CDR3 is CASGLNTGELFF. The CDR3 DNA reads TGTGCTAGTGGCCTTAACACCGGGGAGCTGTTTTTT.

The chain combines TRBV12-3 or TRBV12-4 with TRBJ1-4, with D perhaps matching TRBD1 (6 bases). The CDR3 covers 13 residues. V was cut by 7 bases and J by 4 bases, with 10 bases left in between. CDR3 DNA: TGTGCCAGCACCAAGGACAGTAATGAAAAACTGTTTTTT. This codes for CASTKDSNEKLFF.

This clone was counted between two and nine times. The chain employs TRBV7-9 and TRBJ1-1; D is possibly TRBD1 (5 bases). This CDR3 region has 14 residues. Trimming cost V 2 bases and J 4 bases, with 11 bases left between them. Per germline, CDR1 SEHNR and CDR2 FQNEAQ (reference sequence). In DNA form, the CDR3 reads TGTGCCAGCAGCTTACGACAGAGACCCACTGAAGCTTTCTTT. This gives the protein CASSLRQRPTEAFF.

The table lists this clone with a count of one. CDR3 residues: CASSFRGLNTEAFF. In DNA form, the CDR3 reads TGTGCCAGCAGTTTTAGGGGTCTGAACACTGAAGCTTTCTTT. The chain links TRBV28 to TRBJ1-1; D might be TRBD1 (5 bases). The CDR3 covers 14 residues. CDR1 is MDHEN, CDR2 SYDVKM, per germline. The V end lost 3 bases, the J end lost 0 bases, and 8 bases lay between the germline ends.

The rearrangement uses TRBV30 and TRBJ1-2; 8 bases map to TRBD1. The germline V gene has CDR1 GTSNPN and CDR2 SVGIG (reference sequence). This CDR3 has 14 residues. The junction had 7 bases not matched to a gene; V was cut back by 3 bases and J by 4 bases. CDR3 loop: CAWRPPGGVYGYTF. CDR3 sequence (DNA): TGTGCCTGGAGACCCCCAGGGGGCGTCTATGGCTACACCTTC.

CDR3 residues: CASRRRGSYEQYF. The CDR3 DNA sequence: TGTGCCTCCCGTCGGAGGGGATCTTACGAGCAGTACTTC. The chain combines TRBV12-3 or TRBV12-4 with TRBJ2-7; the D gene is possibly TRBD2 (6 bases). Deletions cut 11 bases from V and 4 bases from J, with 18 bases between. The CDR3 has 13 amino acids.

J is TRBJ1-2 and V is TRBV5-4; a weak D match, TRBD1 (6 bases). The CDR3 contains 14 residues. Germline loops: CDR1 SGHNT, CDR2 YYREEE (reference sequence). V was clipped by 5 bases and J by 8 bases, with 19 bases between them. This CDR3 is CASSPPWGQGGYTF. Written as DNA, the CDR3 is TGTGCCAGCAGTCCCCCGTGGGGGCAGGGCGGCTACACCTTC.

This chain joins TRBV6-5 and TRBJ2-7; D remains unclear. V was cut by 8 bases and J by 6 bases, with 8 bases left in between. Germline-derived CDR1 and CDR2 are MNHEY and SVGAGI. There are 10 residues in the CDR3. The CDR3 protein is CASDTPEQYF. DNA for the CDR3: TGTGCCAGCGATACCCCCGAGCAGTACTTC.

In nucleotides, the CDR3 is TGTGCCAGCAGCTCTTGGGCTAACTACAATGAGCAGTTCTTC. Translated, it gives CASSSWANYNEQFF. The chain employs TRBV7-2 and TRBJ2-1, with unresolved D. Between the trimmed V and J ends, which lost 4 bases and 3 bases, there was a span of 10 bases. The CDR3 has 14 residues. Per germline, CDR1 SGHTA and CDR2 FQGNSA.

The chain joins TRBV11-2 to TRBJ2-1; 15 nucleotides align to TRBD2. This CDR3 region has 17 residues. Germline V CDR1 and CDR2: SGHAT, FQNNGV. Trimming removed 3 bases from V and 7 bases from J; junction bases left unmatched: 7. The CDR3 reads CASSFFGTSGRMNEQFF. The CDR3 DNA reads TGTGCCAGCAGCTTTTTCGGGACTAGCGGGAGGATGAATGAGCAGTTCTTC.

The chain combines TRBV5-4 with TRBJ1-4; D unresolved. Trimming shortened V by 4 bases and J by 4 bases, and 17 bases separated the two germline ends. CDR1 and CDR2 from the germline V gene are SGHNT and YYREEE (reference sequence). The CDR3 is 16 residues long. The CDR3 region is CASSHGLVDGNEKLFF. In nucleotides, the CDR3 is TGTGCCAGCAGCCACGGACTTGTCGATGGTAATGAAAAACTGTTTTTT.

The rearrangement uses TRBV6-6 and TRBJ1-2; tentatively, D is TRBD1 (5 bases). CDR3 length: 13 residues. Per germline, CDR1 MNHNY and CDR2 SVGAGI (reference sequence). V lost 6 bases, J lost 7 bases, and 15 bases lay in between. In DNA, the CDR3 is TGTGCCAGCAGGGGGGAGACAGTCAGTGGCTACACCTTC. Residues: CASRGETVSGYTF.

V is TRBV6-5 and J is TRBJ1-5; perhaps TRBD1 as D (6 bases). The germline CDR1 and CDR2 sequences are MNHEY and SVGAGI. The CDR3 consists of 13 residues. Trimming took 6 bases from V and 6 from J, leaving 12 bases between them. In DNA, the CDR3 is TGTGCCAGCAGCCAAGGGGGGGGTCAGCCCCAGCATTTT. The encoded protein is CASSQGGGQPQHF.

The chain joins TRBV7-9 to TRBJ2-1; D perhaps matches TRBD1 (6 bases). The CDR3 consists of 13 residues. Looked up from germline, CDR1 is SEHNR and CDR2 is FQNEAQ (reference sequence). Trimming took 1 base from V and 10 from J, leaving 11 bases between them. This CDR3 reads CASSLERDTEQFF. The CDR3 bases are TGTGCCAGCAGCTTAGAAAGGGACACAGAGCAGTTCTTC.

J is TRBJ1-2 and V is TRBV6-4; the D is unclear. There are 15 residues in the CDR3. Germline loops: CDR1 MRHNA, CDR2 SNTAGT. The germline V and J ends were trimmed by 2 bases and 0 bases, with 10 bases remaining between them. Here the CDR3 DNA reads TGTGCCAGCAGTGACGAGGGCCGAGCTAACTATGGCTACACCTTC. Translation gives CASSDEGRANYGYTF.

This rearrangement joins TRBV5-1 to TRBJ2-7; D gene uncertain. V was clipped by 4 bases and J by 2 bases, with 10 bases between them. The CDR3 has 13 residues. Germline assignment: CDR1 SGHRS and CDR2 YFSETQ. The CDR3 spells CASSPSGTYEQYF. The CDR3 DNA sequence: TGCGCCAGCAGCCCCTCTGGAACCTACGAGCAGTACTTC.